The 6 T cell receptor beta chains below were found in one sample sequenced in a study of T cell responses to AZD1222 COVID-19 vaccine. The table came from immunoSEQ multiplex PCR; TCRdb's copy has only in-frame clones and leaves some out. Seen here are fewer than 30,000 clones, roughly 78% observed once, and the top ten hold around 6.1%. Sequences were derived from peripheral blood, sampled on day 0 of AZD1222 vaccination. Receptors were obtained from an adult in good health.

This clone counts as medium-sized. The chain uses TRBV19 and TRBJ1-3; D not resolved. The germline V gene has CDR1 LNHDA and CDR2 SQIVND (reference sequence). Trimming pared 7 bases from V and 0 bases from J, leaving 16 bases between. This CDR3 is 16 amino acids long. Here the CDR3 reads CASTTLELSSGNTIYF. The CDR3 DNA follows: TGTGCCAGTACGACATTAGAGCTAAGCTCTGGAAACACCATATATTTT.

This chain joins TRBV4-1 and TRBJ1-6; TRBD1 matches 11 bases. The CDR3 has 19 amino acids. In germline, CDR1 is MGHRA, CDR2 YSYEKL. V lost 4 bases and J lost 0; bases outside the gene matches: 8. The DNA of the CDR3 is TGCGCCAGCAGCCGTGACCCGGGACAGGGGGTCTCCTATAATTCACCCCTCCACTTT. Translation: CASSRDPGQGVSYNSPLHF.

V and J are TRBV30 and TRBJ2-5; 10 positions agree with TRBD2. The trim removed 0 bases at V and 4 bases at J, leaving 5 bases unmatched. The CDR3 sequence is 15 residues long. Germline values: CDR1 GTSNPN, CDR2 SVGIG (reference sequence). The CDR3 loop reads CAWSVGLAGVETQYF. CDR3 DNA: TGTGCCTGGAGTGTTGGCCTAGCGGGAGTAGAGACCCAGTACTTC. The variable domain in full, with the rest retrieved from reference TRBV30 and TRBJ2-5, is SQTIHQWPATLVQPVGSPLSLECTVEGTSNPNLYWYRQAAGRGLQLLFYSVGIGQISSEVPQNLSASRPQDRQFILSSKKLLLSDSGFYLCAWSVGLAGVETQYFGPGTRLLVL.

V is TRBV10-1 and J is TRBJ1-3; D not resolved. Per the germline V gene, CDR1 is WNHNN and CDR2 is SYGVQD (reference sequence). The germline V and J ends were trimmed by 3 bases and 4 bases, with 19 bases remaining between them. This CDR3 contains 17 residues. CDR3 DNA sequence: TGCGCCAGCAGTGATAACGTTGGGGTGGACGGGGGAAACACCATATATTTT. Translating gives CASSDNVGVDGGNTIYF.

The chain recombines TRBV7-9 with TRBJ1-1; D is unclear. CDR1 and CDR2 from the germline V gene are SEHNR and FQNEAQ (reference sequence). The CDR3 length is 13 residues. V dropped 4 bases and J dropped 1 base, with 7 bases sitting between them. In nucleotides, the CDR3 is TGTGCCAGCAGCTCCCCCTGGAACACTGAAGCTTTCTTT. Amino acids: CASSSPWNTEAFF.

A single count supports this clone. The chain links TRBV5-8 to TRBJ2-1; 9 nucleotides line up with TRBD2. J was trimmed by 5 bases and V by 4 bases; bases with no gene match: 4. CDR1 and CDR2 (germline): SGHTS, YDEGEE. The CDR3 runs 14 residues. The CDR3 DNA reads as TGTGCCAGCAGCGTGGCGGGGGGGGACAATGAGCAGTTCTTC. Its translation is CASSVAGGDNEQFF. Full variable domain (outside the CDR3, taken from reference TRBV5-8 and TRBJ2-1): EAGVTQSPTHLIKTRGQQATLRCSPISGHTSVYWYQQALGLGLQFLLWYDEGEERNRGNFPPRFSGRQFPNYSSELNVNALELEDSALYLCASSVAGGDNEQFFGPGTRLTVL.